Here is one T cell receptor (beta chain) with its context. The clone's antigen remains unknown. It has no much larger one-base neighbor in the sample; base qualities were not kept. These data originate in a study of control samples from healthy donors and cancer patients (dated by TCRdb to about 2020). The junction shows trimming of 6 bases on V and 1 base on J, plus 3 bases between the germline ends. Reading the germline V gene (reference sequence) gives CDR1 MNHNY and CDR2 SVGAGI. From its cysteine to its phenylalanine, the CDR3 spans 11 amino acids. Just the 33-base CDR3 DNA is kept, in frame starting at base 1. Library method: the immunoSEQ multiplex PCR assay. The source is immuneACCESS, and TCRdb retained only in-frame sequences with V and J called. Part of the clones is not carried over; for the studies checked, unresolved V genes explain less than half of this, and the remainder is unexplained. The sample table holds 95,000 to 130,000 clones, of which 88% were seen once. The ten largest clones represent over 2% of the sample.

This TCR came from a woman aged 65 to 85 in good health. Sequencing used blood. Rearrangement joined TRBV6-6 to TRBJ2-5, with no D gene named confidently. The bases are TGTGCCAGCAGCCGCCAAGAGACCCAGTACTTC. It specifies CASSRQETQYF.